Following are 13 T cell receptor beta chains from one sample sequenced in a study of shared clonotypes between healthy human individuals. The repertoire was sequenced with immunoSEQ multiplex PCR; TCRdb's copy has only in-frame clones and lacks some. The sample shows 2 million or so clones, roughly 94% of them seen only once. The sequencing sample was made of naive CD4+ T cells sorted from blood. Subset defined: CD45RA+ positively selected. Receptors originate from a man aged 18 to 29 in good health.

The chain combines TRBV7-3 with TRBJ2-3; D is possibly TRBD2 (6 bases). Germline CDR1 is SGHTA and CDR2 is FQGTGA. This CDR3 is 16 amino acids long. The V and J ends lost 2 bases and 2 bases respectively, with 14 bases between them. For the CDR3, the DNA is TGTGCCAGCAGCTTAGGCCTGACTAGGTCCACAGATACGCAGTATTTT. The encoded protein is CASSLGLTRSTDTQYF.

The chain combines TRBV6-1 with TRBJ1-1; TRBD1 is a possible D gene (5 bases). CDR3 size: 15 residues. V was clipped by 2 bases and J by 4 bases, with 14 bases between them. The germline CDR1 and CDR2 sequences are MNHNS and SASEGT. CDR3 coding DNA: TGTGCCAGCAGTGAATGGGGCAGGGCGACCACTGAAGCTTTCTTT. It yields the protein CASSEWGRATTEAFF.

A note on this clone: This sample also contains other DNA sequences that code for the same CDR3. Here the CDR3 reads CASSQDRVNTEAFF. The CDR3 DNA follows: TGTGCCAGCAGCCAAGATCGCGTGAACACTGAAGCTTTCTTT. The chain employs TRBV4-2 and TRBJ1-1; D uncertain. Germline loops: CDR1 LGHNA, CDR2 YNFKEQ. The CDR3 totals 14 residues. V was shortened by 0 bases and J by 0 bases, with 5 bases between the two germline ends.

The J gene is TRBJ2-3, the V gene TRBV2; D remains ambiguous. With 5 bases removed from V and 2 bases from J, the gap between germline ends came to 14 bases. This CDR3 region has 15 residues. Per the germline V gene, CDR1 is SNHLY and CDR2 is FYNNEI. CDR3 DNA: TGTGCCAGCAGTTTCGAGTCGGCACTCACAGATACGCAGTATTTT. Amino acids: CASSFESALTDTQYF. The variable domain in full, with the rest retrieved from reference TRBV2 and TRBJ2-3, is EPEVTQTPSHQVTQMGQEVILRCVPISNHLYFYWYRQILGQKVEFLVSFYNNEISEKSEIFDDQFSVERPDGSNFTLKIRSTKLEDSAMYFCASSFESALTDTQYFGPGTRLTVL.

V gene TRBV5-1 combines with J gene TRBJ2-5; D not resolved. V was shortened by 1 base and J by 1 base, with 11 bases between the two germline ends. Germline values: CDR1 SGHRS, CDR2 YFSETQ. The CDR3 is 15 residues long. The CDR3 bases are TGCGCCAGCAGCTTGTCGCTGGGCACCCAAGAGACCCAGTACTTC. Translation gives CASSLSLGTQETQYF.

V and J are TRBV5-8 and TRBJ1-1; 8 bases are shared with TRBD1. V gave up 4 bases and J gave up 1 base; unmatched junction bases: 6. This CDR3 contains 15 residues. Per the germline V gene, CDR1 is SGHTS and CDR2 is YDEGEE. CDR3 protein: CASSPTGVGNTEAFF. CDR3 coding DNA: TGTGCCAGCAGCCCGACAGGGGTAGGGAACACTGAAGCTTTCTTT.

This chain connects TRBV28 to TRBJ2-3, with a possible D match to TRBD1 (6 bases). This CDR3 contains 15 residues. V gave up 6 bases and J gave up 6 bases, with 19 bases separating them. Per germline, CDR1 MDHEN and CDR2 SYDVKM. CDR3 sequence reads: CASSRSTGNRDTQYF. The CDR3 bases are TGTGCCAGCAGCCGTAGTACAGGGAATAGGGATACGCAGTATTTT.

About this clone: At the DNA level, this CDR3 is encoded by other sequences in the same sample as well. V gene TRBV11-2 combines with J gene TRBJ1-5; D is unresolved. Germline loops: CDR1 SGHAT, CDR2 FQNNGV. Trimming removed 5 bases at V and 1 base at J, with 9 bases between. The CDR3 loop spans 14 amino acids. The CDR3 loop is CASSPDGSNQPQHF. The CDR3 DNA reads as TGTGCCAGCAGCCCAGACGGCAGCAATCAGCCCCAGCATTTT. Supplemented by reference TRBV11-2 and TRBJ1-5, the full variable domain reads EAGVAQSPRYKIIEKRQSVAFWCNPISGHATLYWYQQILGQGPKLLIQFQNNGVVDDSQLPKDRFSAERLKGVDSTLKIQPAKLEDSAVYLCASSPDGSNQPQHFGDGTRLSIL.

The V call is TRBV6-1, the J call TRBJ2-7; possible D gene TRBD2, 5 bases. Trimming took 8 bases from V and 6 from J, leaving 8 bases between them. The germline V gene encodes CDR1 MNHNS and CDR2 SASEGT. CDR3 length: 10 residues. CDR3 coding DNA: TGTGCCAGCGTGGGGAGCGAGCAGTACTTC. It yields the protein CASVGSEQYF.

The chain uses TRBV6-5 and TRBJ1-6; 9 positions agree with TRBD1. CDR1 and CDR2 (germline): MNHEY, SVGAGI. The CDR3 sequence is 15 residues long. V lost 5 bases to trimming and J lost 9 bases; unmatched junction nucleotides: 8. CDR3 amino acids: CASSRATGGGSPLHF. The CDR3, as DNA: TGTGCCAGCAGTCGAGCGACAGGGGGAGGTTCACCCCTCCACTTT.

The chain employs TRBV2 and TRBJ2-7, with 10 bases that match TRBD2. V was pared by 7 bases and J by 6 bases, with 12 bases of the junction left unmatched. CDR3 length: 15 amino acids. CDR1 and CDR2 from the germline V gene are SNHLY and FYNNEI. CDR3 protein: CASTGGLAGAGEQYF. The DNA for the CDR3 is TGTGCCAGCACGGGGGGCCTAGCGGGAGCTGGCGAGCAGTACTTC.

This chain connects TRBV5-6 to TRBJ1-4, with 11 positions matching TRBD1. The CDR3 is 15 residues long. The germline V gene encodes CDR1 SGHDT and CDR2 YYEEEE. The V gene end was trimmed by 4 bases and the J gene end by 8 bases; junction bases not matched to a gene: 7. Here the CDR3 reads CASSPGQGAEEKLFF. The CDR3 DNA sequence: TGTGCCAGCAGCCCCGGACAGGGGGCAGAGGAAAAACTGTTTTTT.

This chain connects TRBV6-5 to TRBJ1-3; TRBD1 matches at 8 bases. This CDR3 has 15 residues. In germline, CDR1 is MNHEY, CDR2 SVGAGI. The V segment lost 5 bases and the J segment 0 bases; nucleotides outside the gene matches: 3. CDR3 protein: CASSTTGGSGNTIYF. CDR3 bases: TGTGCCAGCAGTACCACAGGGGGCTCTGGAAACACCATATATTTT.